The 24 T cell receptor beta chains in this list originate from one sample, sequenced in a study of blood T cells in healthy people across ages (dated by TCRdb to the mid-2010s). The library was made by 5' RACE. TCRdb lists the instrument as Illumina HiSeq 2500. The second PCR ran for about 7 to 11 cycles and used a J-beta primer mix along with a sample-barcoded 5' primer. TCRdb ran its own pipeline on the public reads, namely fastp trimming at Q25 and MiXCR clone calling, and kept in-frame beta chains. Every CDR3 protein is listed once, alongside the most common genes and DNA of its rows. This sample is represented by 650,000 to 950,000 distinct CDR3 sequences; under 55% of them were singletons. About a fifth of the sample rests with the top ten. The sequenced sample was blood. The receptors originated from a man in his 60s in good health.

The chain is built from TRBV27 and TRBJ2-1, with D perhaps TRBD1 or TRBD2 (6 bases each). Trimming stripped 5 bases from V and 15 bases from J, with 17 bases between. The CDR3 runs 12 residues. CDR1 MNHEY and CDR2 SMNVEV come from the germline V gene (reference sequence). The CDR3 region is CASSPPRGRPFF. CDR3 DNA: TGTGCCAGCAGTCCCCCCCGGGGGCGCCCGTTCTTC.

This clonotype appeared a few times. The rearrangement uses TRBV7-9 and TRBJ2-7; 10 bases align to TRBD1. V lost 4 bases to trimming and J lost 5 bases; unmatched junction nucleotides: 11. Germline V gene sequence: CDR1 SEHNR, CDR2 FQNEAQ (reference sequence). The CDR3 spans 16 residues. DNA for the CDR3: TGTGCCAGCAGCTCTACCGCTGGGGACAGGGGTCACGAGCAGTACTTC. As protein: CASSSTAGDRGHEQYF.

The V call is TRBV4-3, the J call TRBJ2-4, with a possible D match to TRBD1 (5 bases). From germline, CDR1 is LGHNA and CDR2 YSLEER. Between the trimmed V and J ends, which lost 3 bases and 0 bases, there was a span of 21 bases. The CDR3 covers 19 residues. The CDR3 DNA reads TGCGCCAGCAGCCAGGACACGACAATCGGATACTTAGCCAAAAACATTCAGTACTTC. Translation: CASSQDTTIGYLAKNIQYF.

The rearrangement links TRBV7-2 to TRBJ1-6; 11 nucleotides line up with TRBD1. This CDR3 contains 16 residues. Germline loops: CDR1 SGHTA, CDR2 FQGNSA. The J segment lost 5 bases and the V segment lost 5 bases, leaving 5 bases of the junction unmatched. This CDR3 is CASSSRTGGHNSPLHF. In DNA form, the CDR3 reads TGTGCCAGCAGCAGCCGGACAGGGGGCCATAATTCACCCCTCCACTTT.

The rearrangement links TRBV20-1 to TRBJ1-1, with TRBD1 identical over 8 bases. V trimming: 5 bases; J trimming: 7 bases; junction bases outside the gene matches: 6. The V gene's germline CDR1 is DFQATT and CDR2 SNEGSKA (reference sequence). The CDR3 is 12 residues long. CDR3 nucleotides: TGCAGTGCTCCGGACAGGGCGGGTGAAGCTTTCTTT. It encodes CSAPDRAGEAFF.

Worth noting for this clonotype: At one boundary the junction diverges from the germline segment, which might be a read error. The CDR3 region is CASSVRGARTDTRYF. The DNA of the CDR3 is TGTGCCAGCAGCGTAAGGGGGGCAAGGACAGATACGCGGTATTTT. The chain is built from TRBV9 and TRBJ2-3; perhaps D is TRBD1 or TRBD2 (6 bases each). Germline CDR1 reads SGDLS; CDR2 reads YYNGEE. This CDR3 has 15 amino acids.

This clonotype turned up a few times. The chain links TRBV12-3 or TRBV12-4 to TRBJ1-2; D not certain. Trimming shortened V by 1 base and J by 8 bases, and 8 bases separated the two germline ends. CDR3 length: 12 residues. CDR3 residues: CASSLVFGGYTF. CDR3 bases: TGTGCCAGCAGTTTAGTGTTTGGGGGCTACACCTTC.

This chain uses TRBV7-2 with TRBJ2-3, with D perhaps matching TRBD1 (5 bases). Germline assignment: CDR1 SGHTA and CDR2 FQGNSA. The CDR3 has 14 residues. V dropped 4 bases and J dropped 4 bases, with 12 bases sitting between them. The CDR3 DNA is TGTGCCAGCAGCTCCCCTTACAGGTCAGATACGCAGTATTTT. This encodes CASSSPYRSDTQYF.

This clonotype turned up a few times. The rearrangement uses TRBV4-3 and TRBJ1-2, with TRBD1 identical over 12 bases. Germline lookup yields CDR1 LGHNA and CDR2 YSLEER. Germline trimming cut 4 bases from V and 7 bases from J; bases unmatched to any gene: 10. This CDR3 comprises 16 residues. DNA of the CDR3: TGCGCCAGCAGCCCTGCCGGGACAGGGGGCTACACTGGCTACACCTTC. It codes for CASSPAGTGGYTGYTF.

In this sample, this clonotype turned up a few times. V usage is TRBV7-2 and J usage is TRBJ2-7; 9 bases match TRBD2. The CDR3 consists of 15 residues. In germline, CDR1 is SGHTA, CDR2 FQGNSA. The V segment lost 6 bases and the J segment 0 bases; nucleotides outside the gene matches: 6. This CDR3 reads CASSLRRGGSYEQYF. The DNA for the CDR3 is TGTGCCAGCAGTCTTCGGCGGGGGGGCTCCTACGAGCAGTACTTC.

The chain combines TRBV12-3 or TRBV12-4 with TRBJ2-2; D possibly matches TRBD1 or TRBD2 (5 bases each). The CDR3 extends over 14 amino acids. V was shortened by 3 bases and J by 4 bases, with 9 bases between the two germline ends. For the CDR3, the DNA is TGTGCCAGCAGTTTCTCCGGGGCCACCGGGGAGCTGTTTTTT. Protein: CASSFSGATGELFF.

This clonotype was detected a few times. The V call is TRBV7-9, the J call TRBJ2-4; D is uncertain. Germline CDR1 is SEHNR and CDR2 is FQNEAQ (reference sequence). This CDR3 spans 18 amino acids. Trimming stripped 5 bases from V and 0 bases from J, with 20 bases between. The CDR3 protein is CASSPAGLDPLAKNIQYF. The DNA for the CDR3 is TGTGCCAGCAGCCCAGCAGGTCTGGACCCCCTAGCCAAAAACATTCAGTACTTC.

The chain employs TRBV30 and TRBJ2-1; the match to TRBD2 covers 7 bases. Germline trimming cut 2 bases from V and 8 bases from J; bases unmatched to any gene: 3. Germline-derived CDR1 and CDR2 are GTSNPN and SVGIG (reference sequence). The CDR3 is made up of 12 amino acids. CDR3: CAWSIRGDEQFF. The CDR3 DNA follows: TGTGCCTGGAGTATCCGGGGGGATGAGCAGTTCTTC. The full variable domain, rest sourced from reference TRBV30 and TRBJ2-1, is SQTIHQWPATLVQPVGSPLSLECTVEGTSNPNLYWYRQAAGRGLQLLFYSVGIGQISSEVPQNLSASRPQDRQFILSSKKLLLSDSGFYLCAWSIRGDEQFFGPGTRLTVL.

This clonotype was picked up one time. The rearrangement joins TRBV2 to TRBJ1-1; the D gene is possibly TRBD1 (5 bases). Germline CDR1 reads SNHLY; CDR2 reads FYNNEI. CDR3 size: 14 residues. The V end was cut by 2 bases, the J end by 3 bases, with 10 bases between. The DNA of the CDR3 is TGTGCCAGCAGTGAACAGGGTGTCGACACTGAAGCTTTCTTT. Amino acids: CASSEQGVDTEAFF.

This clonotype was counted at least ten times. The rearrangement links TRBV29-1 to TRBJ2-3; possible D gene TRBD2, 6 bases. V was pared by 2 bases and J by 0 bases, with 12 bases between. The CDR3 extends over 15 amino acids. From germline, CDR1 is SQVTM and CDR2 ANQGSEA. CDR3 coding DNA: TGCAGCGTTGAAATTCTCGGGGGAAGCACAGATACGCAGTATTTT. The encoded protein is CSVEILGGSTDTQYF.

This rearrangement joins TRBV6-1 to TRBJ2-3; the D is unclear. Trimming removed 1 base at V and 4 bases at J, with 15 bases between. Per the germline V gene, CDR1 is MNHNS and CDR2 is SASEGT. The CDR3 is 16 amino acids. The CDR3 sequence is CASSEEARFGPDTQYF. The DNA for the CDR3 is TGTGCCAGCAGTGAAGAGGCCAGGTTTGGACCAGATACGCAGTATTTT.

The CDR3 loop reads CASRRGTGRVYEQYF. As DNA, the CDR3 is TGTGCCAGCAGAAGGGGGACAGGGAGAGTATACGAGCAGTACTTC. The gene calls are TRBV2 and TRBJ2-7; 9 bases agree with TRBD1. The germline CDR1 and CDR2 sequences are SNHLY and FYNNEI. The CDR3 runs 15 residues. Unmatched junction bases numbered 10, after V lost 6 bases and J lost 4 bases.

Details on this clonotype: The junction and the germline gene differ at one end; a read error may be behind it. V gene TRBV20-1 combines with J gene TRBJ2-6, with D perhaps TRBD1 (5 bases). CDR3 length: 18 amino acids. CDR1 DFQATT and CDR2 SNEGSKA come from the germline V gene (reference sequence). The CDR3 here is CSARDGRVPSSGANFLTF. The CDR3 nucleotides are TGCAGTGCTAGAGACGGCAGGGTACCCTCCTCTGGGGCCAACTTCCTGACTTTC.

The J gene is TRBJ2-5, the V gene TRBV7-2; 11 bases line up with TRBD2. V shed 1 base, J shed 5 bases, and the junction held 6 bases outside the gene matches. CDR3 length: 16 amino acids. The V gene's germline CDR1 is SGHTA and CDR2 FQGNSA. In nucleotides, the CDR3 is TGTGCCAGCAGCTTAGGAGTAGCGGGGGGGCAGGAGACCCAGTACTTC. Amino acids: CASSLGVAGGQETQYF.

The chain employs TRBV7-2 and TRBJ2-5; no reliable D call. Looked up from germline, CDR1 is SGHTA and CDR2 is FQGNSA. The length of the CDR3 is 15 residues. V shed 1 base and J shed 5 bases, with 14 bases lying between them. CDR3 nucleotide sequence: TGTGCCAGCAGCTTAGACCGTCAACCGACGGAGACCCAGTACTTC. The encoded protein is CASSLDRQPTETQYF.

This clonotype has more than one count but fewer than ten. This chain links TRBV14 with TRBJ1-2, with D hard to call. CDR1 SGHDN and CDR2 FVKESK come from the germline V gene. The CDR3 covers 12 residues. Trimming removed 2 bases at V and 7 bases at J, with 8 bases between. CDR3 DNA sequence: TGTGCCAGCAGCCAATTTACTGGTGGCTACACCTTC. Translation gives CASSQFTGGYTF.

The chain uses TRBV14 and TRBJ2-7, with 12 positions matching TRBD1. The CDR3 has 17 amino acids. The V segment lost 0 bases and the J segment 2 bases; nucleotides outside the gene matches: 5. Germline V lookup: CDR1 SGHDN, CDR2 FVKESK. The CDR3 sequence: CASSQDFGTGGPYEQYF. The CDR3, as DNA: TGTGCCAGCAGCCAAGATTTCGGGACAGGGGGCCCCTACGAGCAGTACTTC.

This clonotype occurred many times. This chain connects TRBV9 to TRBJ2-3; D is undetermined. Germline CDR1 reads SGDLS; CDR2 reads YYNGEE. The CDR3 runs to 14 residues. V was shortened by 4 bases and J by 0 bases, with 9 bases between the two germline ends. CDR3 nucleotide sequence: TGTGCCAGCAGCCCATTAGACAGCACAGATACGCAGTATTTT. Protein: CASSPLDSTDTQYF.

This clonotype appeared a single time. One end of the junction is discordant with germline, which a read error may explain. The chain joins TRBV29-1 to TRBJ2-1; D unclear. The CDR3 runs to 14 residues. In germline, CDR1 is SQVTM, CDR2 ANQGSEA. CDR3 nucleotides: TGCAGCGCTGAAACTCTAAGCTCCTACAATGAGCAGTTCTTC. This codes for CSAETLSSYNEQFF.